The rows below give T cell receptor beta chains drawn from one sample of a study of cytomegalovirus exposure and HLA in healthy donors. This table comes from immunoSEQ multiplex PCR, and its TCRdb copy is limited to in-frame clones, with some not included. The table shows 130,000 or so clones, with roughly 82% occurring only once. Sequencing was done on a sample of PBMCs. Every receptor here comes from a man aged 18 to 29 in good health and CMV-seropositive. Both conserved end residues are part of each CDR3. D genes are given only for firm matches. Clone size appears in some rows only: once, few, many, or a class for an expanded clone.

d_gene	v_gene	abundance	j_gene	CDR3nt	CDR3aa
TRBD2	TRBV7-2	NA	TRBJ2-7	TGTGCCAGCAGCTTAGTGGGGAGGGCCGAATACTTC	CASSLVGRAEYF
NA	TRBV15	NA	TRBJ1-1	TGTGCCACCAGGGGTAAGGGGCTTGGAGCTTTCTTT	CATRGKGLGAFF
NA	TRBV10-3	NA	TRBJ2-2	TGTGCCATCAGTGATCCAGGGAACACCGGGGAGCTGTTTTTT	CAISDPGNTGELFF
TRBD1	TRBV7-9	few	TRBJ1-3	TGTGCCAGCAGCTACCGACAGGGAAGGGGCTCTGGAAACACCATATATTTT	CASSYRQGRGSGNTIYF
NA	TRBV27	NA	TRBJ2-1	TGTGCCAGCAGTTTATCCGGACAGAGCTCAAGGCGACCCTACAATGAGCAGTTCTTC	CASSLSGQSSRRPYNEQFF
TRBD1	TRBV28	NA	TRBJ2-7	TGTGCCAGCAGTTTGTCTCGGCAGGGGGCCCGAGGCGAGCAGTACTTC	CASSLSRQGARGEQYF
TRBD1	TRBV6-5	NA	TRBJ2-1	TGTGCCTGTCGGGACAGGGACCGCAATGAGCAGTTCTTC	CACRDRDRNEQFF
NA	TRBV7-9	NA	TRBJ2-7	TGCGCCAGCAGCGCTGGACTGAGCTCCTACGAGCAGTACTTC	CASSAGLSSYEQYF
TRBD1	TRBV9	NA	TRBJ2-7	TGTGCCAGCAGCGTAGGCGCAGGGGGTACTTCCGAGCAGTACTTC	CASSVGAGGTSEQYF
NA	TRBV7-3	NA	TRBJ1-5	TGTGCCAGCAGCTTAACGCGGGATCAGCCCCAGCATTTT	CASSLTRDQPQHF
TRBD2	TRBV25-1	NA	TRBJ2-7	TGTGCCAGCGTAGCGGGAGCTTACGAGCAGTACTTC	CASVAGAYEQYF
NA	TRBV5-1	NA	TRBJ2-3	TGCGCCAGCAGCTTGACGTTCTCGCGGGTCACAGATACGCAGTATTTT	CASSLTFSRVTDTQYF
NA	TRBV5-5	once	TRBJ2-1	TGTGCCAGCACCTGGGGGGTCAATGAGCAGTTCTTC	CASTWGVNEQFF
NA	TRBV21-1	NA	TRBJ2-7	TGTGCCAGCAGCAAAGCCCGAGGCGCGACAGCCACCTACGAGCAGTACTTC	CASSKARGATATYEQYF
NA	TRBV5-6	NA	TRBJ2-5	TGTGCCAGCAGCTTGTATTTCCAGGGCCGCCGGGAGACCCAGTACTTC	CASSLYFQGRRETQYF
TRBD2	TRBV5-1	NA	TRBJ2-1	TGCGCCAGCAGCTTAGAGGGGGCTAGCGGGAGGGTATCCTACAATGAGCAGTTCTTC	CASSLEGASGRVSYNEQFF
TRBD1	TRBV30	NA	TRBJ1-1	TGTGCCTGGAGGAGGGAAGACAGGGATGGTGTTGCTTTCTTT	CAWRREDRDGVAFF
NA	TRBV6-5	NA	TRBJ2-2	TGTGCCAGCAGTTACCCGGTCACCGGGGAGCTGTTTTTT	CASSYPVTGELFF
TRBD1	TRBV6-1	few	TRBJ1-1	TGTGCCAGCGGGACAGCTGAGAACACTGAAGCTTTCTTT	CASGTAENTEAFF
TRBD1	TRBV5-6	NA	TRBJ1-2	TGTGCCAGCAGCTTGGCCCGGACAGGGCCGTCCGGCTACACCTTC	CASSLARTGPSGYTF
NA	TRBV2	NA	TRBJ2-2	TGTGCCAGCAGTGATGAGCTTCTCACCGAGGAGCTGTTTTTT	CASSDELLTEELFF
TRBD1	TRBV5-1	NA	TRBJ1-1	TGCGCCAGCAGCCGGACAGGGGTTAGGGACACTGAAGCTTTCTTT	CASSRTGVRDTEAFF
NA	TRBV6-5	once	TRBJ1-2	TGTGCCAGCACCCCACTGGGGGGGTACTATGGCTACACCTTC	CASTPLGGYYGYTF
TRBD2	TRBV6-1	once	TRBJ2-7	TGTGCCAGCAAGACTAGCGGGAGGGTAGACCACGAGCAGTACTTC	CASKTSGRVDHEQYF
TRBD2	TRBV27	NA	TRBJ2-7	TGTGCCAGCAGTTTTGCGGCGGGAGGCTTCTACGAGCAGTACTTC	CASSFAAGGFYEQYF
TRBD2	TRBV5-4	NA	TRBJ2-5	TGTGCCAGCAGCTTGGGTTTCTCGGTAGCGGGAGTTCAGGAGACCCAGTACTTC	CASSLGFSVAGVQETQYF
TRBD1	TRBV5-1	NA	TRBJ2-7	TGCGCCAGCAGCTTGCTCACAGGGGTTTACGAGCAGTACTTC	CASSLLTGVYEQYF
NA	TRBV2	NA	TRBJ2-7	TGTGCCAGCAGCGCTGACAGGAGCTCCTACGAGCAGTACTTC	CASSADRSSYEQYF
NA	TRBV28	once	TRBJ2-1	TGTGCCAGCAGTTTGGAGGGCAATGAGCAGTTCTTC	CASSLEGNEQFF
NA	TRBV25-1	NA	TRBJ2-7	TGTGCCAGCAGTGACCTTAGCGGATCCTCCTACGAGCAGTACTTC	CASSDLSGSSYEQYF
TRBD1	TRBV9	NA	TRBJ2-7	TGTGCCAGCACCCCGGGACAGCCCTCCTACGAGCAGTACTTC	CASTPGQPSYEQYF